Included here is one T cell receptor (beta chain) sequence, with context. Its target is unknown. This record comes from a study of T cells in localized non-small cell lung cancer. Regarding the study as a whole: Maximal T cell clonality occurred in uninvolved adjacent lung, with tumor ranking below it. Patients showing higher blood T cell density tended to see longer overall survival. Investigators sequenced only a single tumor region, leaving heterogeneity possible.

The CDR3 spans 15 residues. V was pared by 0 bases and J by 5 bases, with 6 bases of the junction left unmatched. Germline V gene data show CDR1 as SGHRS and CDR2 as YFSETQ. The data were produced by immunoSEQ multiplex PCR, yet TCRdb's version contains in-frame clones alone and is incomplete. The top ten hold roughly 1.2% of the sample, which has tens of thousands of clones, roughly 90% seen once. The sequenced sample was peripheral blood, obtained before any cancer treatment. This TCR came from a woman between 35 and 70 years old with stage I lung adenocarcinoma. V and J are TRBV5-1 and TRBJ2-7; TRBD1 matches 9 bases. The CDR3 is CASSLAGWTGDEQYF. The CDR3 DNA reads as TGCGCCAGCAGCTTGGCCGGCTGGACAGGGGACGAGCAGTACTTC.